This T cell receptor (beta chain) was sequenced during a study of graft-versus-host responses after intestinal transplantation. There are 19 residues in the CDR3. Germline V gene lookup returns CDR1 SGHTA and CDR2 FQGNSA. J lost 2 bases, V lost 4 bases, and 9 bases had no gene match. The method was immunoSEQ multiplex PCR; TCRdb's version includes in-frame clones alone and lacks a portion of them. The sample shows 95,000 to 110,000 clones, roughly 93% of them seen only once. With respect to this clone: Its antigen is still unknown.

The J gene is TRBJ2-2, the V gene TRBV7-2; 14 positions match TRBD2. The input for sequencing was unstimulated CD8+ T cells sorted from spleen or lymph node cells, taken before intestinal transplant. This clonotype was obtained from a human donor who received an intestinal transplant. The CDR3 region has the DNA TGTGCCAGCAGCTACGGGACTAGCGGGGGCATACACAACACCGGGGAGCTGTTTTTT. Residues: CASSYGTSGGIHNTGELFF.